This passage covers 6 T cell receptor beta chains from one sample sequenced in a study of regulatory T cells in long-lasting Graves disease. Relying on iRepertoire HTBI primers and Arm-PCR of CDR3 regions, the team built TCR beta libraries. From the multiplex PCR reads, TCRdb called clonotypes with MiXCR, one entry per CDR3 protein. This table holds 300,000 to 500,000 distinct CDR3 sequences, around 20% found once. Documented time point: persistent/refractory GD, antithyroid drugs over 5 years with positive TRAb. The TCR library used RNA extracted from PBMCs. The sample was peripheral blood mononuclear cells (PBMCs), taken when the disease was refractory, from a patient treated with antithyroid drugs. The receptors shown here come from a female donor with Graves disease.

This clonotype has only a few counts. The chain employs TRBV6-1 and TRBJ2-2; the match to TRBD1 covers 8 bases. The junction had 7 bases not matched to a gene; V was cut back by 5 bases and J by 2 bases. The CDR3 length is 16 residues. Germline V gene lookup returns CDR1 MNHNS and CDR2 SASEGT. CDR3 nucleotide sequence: TGTGCCAGCAGTCCTGGGACAGGAGCCAACACCGGGGAGCTGTTTTTT. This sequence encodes CASSPGTGANTGELFF.

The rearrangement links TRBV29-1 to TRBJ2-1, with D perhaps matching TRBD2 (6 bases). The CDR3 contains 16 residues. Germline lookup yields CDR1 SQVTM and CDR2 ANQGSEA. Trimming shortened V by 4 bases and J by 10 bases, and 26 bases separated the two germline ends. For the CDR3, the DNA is TGCAGCGTTGGATCTTTAAAGTACGGGGGAAGCGGGGAGCAGTTCTTC. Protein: CSVGSLKYGGSGEQFF.

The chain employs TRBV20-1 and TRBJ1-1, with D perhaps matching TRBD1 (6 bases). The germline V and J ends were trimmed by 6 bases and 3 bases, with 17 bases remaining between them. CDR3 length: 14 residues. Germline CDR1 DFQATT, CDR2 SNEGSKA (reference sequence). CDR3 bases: TGCAGTGCGCGCGAAATCACAGGGCACACTGAAGCTTTCTTT. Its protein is CSAREITGHTEAFF.

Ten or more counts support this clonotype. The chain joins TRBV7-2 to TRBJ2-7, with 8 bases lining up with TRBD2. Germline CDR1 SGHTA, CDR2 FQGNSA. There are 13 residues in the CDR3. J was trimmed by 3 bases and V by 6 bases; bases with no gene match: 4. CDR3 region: CASSSSGSYEQYF. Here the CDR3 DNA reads TGTGCCAGCAGTTCAAGCGGGAGCTACGAGCAGTACTTC.

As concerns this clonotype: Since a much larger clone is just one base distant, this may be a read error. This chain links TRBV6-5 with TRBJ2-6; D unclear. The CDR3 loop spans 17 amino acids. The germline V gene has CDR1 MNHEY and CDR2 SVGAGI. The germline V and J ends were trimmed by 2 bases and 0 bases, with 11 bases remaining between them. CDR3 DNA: TGTGCCAGCAGTTACGTCGGAGTGGGCTCTGGGGCCAACGTCCTGACTTTC. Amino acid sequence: CASSYVGVGSGANVLTF.

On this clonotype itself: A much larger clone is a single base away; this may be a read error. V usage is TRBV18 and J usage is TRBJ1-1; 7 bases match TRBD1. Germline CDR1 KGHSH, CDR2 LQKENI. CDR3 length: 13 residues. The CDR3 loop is CTSSPRDRVEAFF. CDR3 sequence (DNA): TGTACCAGCTCACCTCGAGACAGGGTTGAAGCTTTCTTT.